The present entry profiles one TCR beta chain with its context. Its antigen is unidentified. This sample stems from a study of CD8+CD57+ T cells in acquired aplastic anemia. Whole-study context: Sorted cells (CD4+ and CD8+) yielded DNA amounts that averaged around 3.5 ug. Researchers reported that healthy donors averaged about 10.8 million reads for CD4+ cells. Findings and caveats of the study: Overlap between patients and controls comprised about 28 CD8+ CDR3 sequences. Between patients and controls, CD8+ Simpson's diversity did not vary significantly.

The template for TCR beta VDJ and CDR3 sequence profiling was genomic DNA. TCRdb itself ran the reads through MiXCR, one entry per CDR3 protein. The sample has 200,000 to 250,000 distinct CDR3 sequences; approximately 60% are singletons. Trimming shortened V by 5 bases and J by 2 bases, and 12 bases separated the two germline ends. The length of the CDR3 is 13 residues. Germline values: CDR1 DFQATT, CDR2 SNEGSKA (reference sequence). The J gene is TRBJ2-5, the V gene TRBV20-1; D uncertain. What was sequenced was sorted CD4+, CD8+, or CD8+CD57+ T cells (not recorded which) from PBMCs. This TCR came from a human donor in good health. The CDR3 nucleotides read TGCAGTGCTTTGAGGCCTCGACAAGAGACCCAGTACTTC. It translates to CSALRPRQETQYF.